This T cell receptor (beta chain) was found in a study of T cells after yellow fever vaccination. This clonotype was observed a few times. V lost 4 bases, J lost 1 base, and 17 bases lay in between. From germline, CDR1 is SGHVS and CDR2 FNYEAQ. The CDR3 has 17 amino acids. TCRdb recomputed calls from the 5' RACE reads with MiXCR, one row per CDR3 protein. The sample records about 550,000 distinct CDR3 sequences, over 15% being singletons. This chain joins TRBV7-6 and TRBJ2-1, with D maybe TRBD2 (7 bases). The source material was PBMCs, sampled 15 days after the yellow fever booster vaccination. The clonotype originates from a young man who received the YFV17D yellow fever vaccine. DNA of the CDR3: TGTGCCAGCAGCTCTGGCGGGGGCGGGACTTCCTACAATGAGCAGTTCTTC. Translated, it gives CASSSGGGGTSYNEQFF.